What follows are 27 T cell receptor beta chains derived from one specimen sequenced in a study of human T cells and chemical hapten exposure. Specified time point: patch test 3, about 24 weeks after DPC sensitization. The treatment was: therapeutic diphenylcyclopropenone sensitization with weekly scalp DPC. TCRdb re-analysed the RACE reads in MiXCR, keeping a single row per CDR3 protein. The sample holds 27,000 or so distinct CDR3 sequences, 5.8% seen once. The sample in question was whole blood, obtained in connection with sensitization to the hapten diphenylcyclopropenone (DPC). Receptors were obtained from a man aged 25-45 years with alopecia areata. Some clones in this sample may be carry-over from other donors' samples.

This clonotype was seen at least ten times. The chain links TRBV7-9 to TRBJ1-1; weak D call: TRBD1 (6 bases). The CDR3 is 15 residues long. Trimming pared 5 bases from V and 1 base from J, leaving 14 bases between. The V gene's germline CDR1 is SEHNR and CDR2 FQNEAQ (reference sequence). DNA of the CDR3: TGTGCCAGCAGCGATCAAACAGGGCCGAACACTGAAGCTTTCTTT. As protein: CASSDQTGPNTEAFF.

This clonotype was seen repeatedly, ten times or more. The DNA of the CDR3 is TGTGCCAGCAGCCAAGAGCTAGCGGGGGGCACAGATACGCAGTATTTT. Its protein is CASSQELAGGTDTQYF. The rearrangement joins TRBV4-2 to TRBJ2-3; TRBD2 agrees at 10 bases. The CDR3 runs 16 residues. Germline CDR1 and CDR2: LGHNA and YNFKEQ. J gave up 1 base and V 0 bases, and 1 base lay outside the gene matches.

The rearrangement joins TRBV2 to TRBJ2-1; D is unresolved. The CDR3 contains 13 residues. V lost 2 bases to trimming and J lost 7 bases, with 9 bases between them. Germline V CDR1 and CDR2: SNHLY, FYNNEI. The CDR3 loop reads CASSEMRANEQFF. The CDR3 DNA sequence: TGTGCCAGCAGTGAAATGCGTGCTAATGAGCAGTTCTTC. The complete variable domain, with remaining parts taken from reference TRBV2 and TRBJ2-1, reads EPEVTQTPSHQVTQMGQEVILRCVPISNHLYFYWYRQILGQKVEFLVSFYNNEISEKSEIFDDQFSVERPDGSNFTLKIRSTKLEDSAMYFCASSEMRANEQFFGPGTRLTVL.

This clonotype was seen many times. The rearrangement uses TRBV4-3 and TRBJ2-1; either TRBD1 or TRBD2 may fit D (6 bases each). CDR1 and CDR2 from the germline V gene are LGHNA and YSLEER. Deletions cut 1 base from V and 4 bases from J, with 14 bases between. This CDR3 is 16 amino acids long. CDR3 DNA: TGCGCCAGCAGCCAAGCTTCACGGGGGCTGTACAATGAGCAGTTCTTC. It specifies CASSQASRGLYNEQFF.

In this sample, this clonotype turned up many times. The gene calls are TRBV6-5 and TRBJ2-2; D not certain. This CDR3 spans 17 amino acids. Germline CDR1 reads MNHEY; CDR2 reads SVGAGI. V was clipped by 0 bases and J by 6 bases, with 17 bases between them. The CDR3 sequence is CASSYSIDFLEPGELFF. The CDR3 DNA follows: TGTGCCAGCAGTTACTCGATTGATTTCCTAGAGCCCGGGGAGCTGTTTTTT.

This clonotype appeared a few times. This chain uses TRBV7-2 with TRBJ2-5, with D perhaps TRBD1 (6 bases). The length of the CDR3 is 14 residues. V was cut by 5 bases and J by 9 bases, with 19 bases left in between. Looked up from germline, CDR1 is SGHTA and CDR2 is FQGNSA. The CDR3 nucleotides are TGTGCCAGCAGCACATCGACAGTTCAGGGGTCCCAGTACTTC. Protein: CASSTSTVQGSQYF.

The table lists this clonotype with many counts. The chain employs TRBV25-1 and TRBJ1-2; no clear D. The CDR3 covers 12 residues. V dropped 4 bases and J dropped 8 bases, with 11 bases sitting between them. CDR1 is MGHDK, CDR2 SYGVNS, per germline. The CDR3 loop is CASSAQVGGYTF. The CDR3, as DNA: TGTGCCAGCAGTGCGCAGGTTGGCGGCTACACCTTC.

This clonotype was recorded a few times. V gene TRBV15 combines with J gene TRBJ2-5; D not resolved. The CDR3 runs 14 residues. V was shortened by 3 bases and J by 2 bases, with 10 bases between the two germline ends. In germline, CDR1 is LNHNV, CDR2 YYDKDF (reference sequence). The CDR3 nucleotides read TGTGCCACCAGCAGCTGGACGGATCAAGAGACCCAGTACTTC. Its translation: CATSSWTDQETQYF.

This clonotype has a count of ten or more. V gene TRBV29-1 combines with J gene TRBJ2-4, with 7 bases matching TRBD2. This CDR3 has 13 amino acids. Unmatched junction bases numbered 6, after V lost 7 bases and J lost 3 bases. Germline-derived CDR1 and CDR2 are SQVTM and ANQGSEA. The CDR3 is CSAPSGDKNIQYF. The CDR3 DNA reads as TGCAGCGCCCCGAGCGGGGACAAAAACATTCAGTACTTC.

A word on this clonotype: This may arise from a read error, as a much more abundant clone is one base away. The limits of the CDR3 on the DNA are not certain, so only TCRdb's listed CDR3 is given. The rearrangement joins TRBV20-1 to TRBJ2-7; the table's D call, TRBD1, has no DNA check behind it. The CDR3 length is 13 residues, termini included. CDR1 and CDR2 from the germline V gene are DFQATT and SNEGSKA (reference sequence). CDR3 loop: CSARWGQGNERYF.

In this sample, this clonotype turned up many times. The chain uses TRBV6-2 or TRBV6-3 and TRBJ2-7; D possibly corresponds to TRBD1 (5 bases). CDR3 size: 15 residues. With 8 bases removed from V and 5 bases from J, the gap between germline ends came to 22 bases. CDR1 and CDR2 (germline): MNHEY, SVGEGT. CDR3: CASSEGDDDFHEQYF. The CDR3 DNA reads as TGTGCCAGCTCAGAAGGGGATGATGATTTCCACGAGCAGTACTTC.

This clonotype was found many times. The J gene is TRBJ2-1, the V gene TRBV4-3; 12 nucleotides align to TRBD2. CDR1 and CDR2 (germline): LGHNA, YSLEER. This CDR3 has 17 amino acids. The junction had 4 bases not matched to a gene; V was cut back by 0 bases and J by 4 bases. The CDR3 loop reads CASSQDRTSGKYNEQFF. CDR3 sequence (DNA): TGCGCCAGCAGCCAAGATCGGACTAGCGGGAAATACAATGAGCAGTTCTTC.

This clonotype was seen repeatedly, ten times or more. The chain joins TRBV4-2 to TRBJ2-7, with 8 bases matching TRBD1. The CDR3 covers 15 residues. The V segment lost 1 base and the J segment 7 bases; nucleotides outside the gene matches: 9. Germline V gene sequence: CDR1 LGHNA, CDR2 YNFKEQ. CDR3 amino acids: CASSQARTGSGEQYF. CDR3 coding DNA: TGTGCCAGCAGCCAAGCCAGGACAGGGTCGGGGGAGCAGTACTTC.

This clonotype appeared many times. This chain links TRBV5-1 with TRBJ2-5; maybe TRBD1 (5 bases). This CDR3 comprises 16 residues. CDR1 is SGHRS and CDR2 is YFSETQ in the germline V gene. V shed 5 bases and J shed 0 bases, with 17 bases lying between them. In nucleotides, the CDR3 is TGCGCCAGCAGTTTCGGAGACAGCCCCTACCAAGAGACCCAGTACTTC. Its translation is CASSFGDSPYQETQYF. Combining the CDR3 with reference TRBV5-1 and TRBJ2-5 gives the whole variable domain KAGVTQTPRYLIKTRGQQVTLSCSPISGHRSVSWYQQTPGQGLQFLFEYFSETQRNKGNFPGRFSGRQFSNSRSEMNVSTLELGDSALYLCASSFGDSPYQETQYFGPGTRLLVL.

The genes are TRBV29-1 and TRBJ2-7, with D possibly being TRBD1 (6 bases). The CDR3 spans 10 residues. Germline CDR1 SQVTM, CDR2 ANQGSEA. Deletions cut 6 bases from V and 6 bases from J, with 9 bases between. The CDR3 loop is CSVRGGEQYF. CDR3 nucleotides: TGCAGCGTCAGGGGTGGCGAGCAGTACTTC.

This clonotype was observed many times. V usage is TRBV7-2 and J usage is TRBJ2-3; D is undetermined. Trimming shortened V by 0 bases and J by 3 bases, and 16 bases separated the two germline ends. The CDR3 consists of 17 residues. Germline CDR1 is SGHTA and CDR2 is FQGNSA. The CDR3 nucleotides are TGTGCCAGCAGCTTAGCCGGCAGCCCCTCTAAAACAGATACGCAGTATTTT. Its translation: CASSLAGSPSKTDTQYF.

This clonotype was detected many times. The CDR3 region has the DNA TGCAGCGCTGCATTGTCCAATGAGCAGTTCTTC. It is translated as CSAALSNEQFF. V usage is TRBV29-1 and J usage is TRBJ2-1; D is uncertain. CDR1 and CDR2 from the germline V gene are SQVTM and ANQGSEA. Trimming removed 7 bases from V and 6 bases from J, with 10 bases in between. This CDR3 region has 11 residues.

Concerning this clonotype itself: A much larger clone lies one base from this, so it may be a read error. The rearrangement uses TRBV29-1 and TRBJ2-3; D is unresolved. This CDR3 contains 8 residues. Per germline, CDR1 SQVTM and CDR2 ANQGSEA. CDR3 nucleotides: TGCGGCGTTGAAGCGCAGTATTTT. It yields the protein CGVEAQYF.

This clonotype was seen repeatedly, ten times or more. The CDR3 loop is CASSNLWGEAETQYF. In nucleotides, the CDR3 is TGTGCCAGCAGTAATCTCTGGGGAGAAGCGGAGACCCAGTACTTC. The chain carries TRBV6-5 and TRBJ2-5, with a possible D match to TRBD2 (5 bases). The CDR3 length is 15 residues. V was shortened by 5 bases and J by 5 bases, with 18 bases between the two germline ends. Germline V gene sequence: CDR1 MNHEY, CDR2 SVGAGI.

This clonotype was found many times. The J gene is TRBJ1-6, the V gene TRBV4-3; D unclear. Trimming removed 0 bases at V and 7 bases at J, with 13 bases between. Germline V gene sequence: CDR1 LGHNA, CDR2 YSLEER. The CDR3 loop spans 16 amino acids. DNA for the CDR3: TGCGCCAGCAGCCAAGATCCGAAGGGATGGAATTCACCCCTCCACTTT. Its translation: CASSQDPKGWNSPLHF.

This sequence joins TRBV5-1 and TRBJ2-3; D remains ambiguous. Trimming took off 3 bases at V and 2 bases at J, with 7 bases between the two ends. Germline V lookup: CDR1 SGHRS, CDR2 YFSETQ. The CDR3 contains 13 residues. Written as DNA, the CDR3 is TGCGCCAGCAGCTCTGAATTCACAGATACGCAGTATTTT. It translates to CASSSEFTDTQYF. Full variable domain (remainder filled in from reference TRBV5-1 and TRBJ2-3): KAGVTQTPRYLIKTRGQQVTLSCSPISGHRSVSWYQQTPGQGLQFLFEYFSETQRNKGNFPGRFSGRQFSNSRSEMNVSTLELGDSALYLCASSSEFTDTQYFGPGTRLTVL.

This clonotype has ten or more counts. The chain uses TRBV12-3 or TRBV12-4 and TRBJ1-6; D unclear. Trimming removed 2 bases from V and 6 bases from J, with 14 bases in between. The length of the CDR3 is 16 residues. The CDR3 DNA sequence: TGTGCCAGCAGTTTAAGTTTGTCCAGTCCTAATTCACCCCTCCACTTT. Its translation: CASSLSLSSPNSPLHF.

This clonotype was detected ten times or more. The genes are TRBV7-2 and TRBJ2-7; 9 positions agree with TRBD1. Looked up from germline, CDR1 is SGHTA and CDR2 is FQGNSA. The CDR3 loop spans 17 amino acids. With 5 bases clipped from V and 0 bases from J, the junction kept 11 bases outside the gene matches. CDR3 DNA sequence: TGTGCCAGCAGCCCCGGACAGGGGCGATCGAGCTCCTACGAGCAGTACTTC. As protein: CASSPGQGRSSSYEQYF.

This clonotype was counted ten times or more. CDR3 residues: CASSQGFSGANVLTF. CDR3 DNA: TGCGCCAGCAGCCAAGGGTTCTCTGGGGCCAACGTCCTGACTTTC. The rearrangement links TRBV4-3 to TRBJ2-6; no firm D call. There are 15 residues in the CDR3. V shed 1 base and J shed 0 bases, with 4 bases lying between them. Germline V gene data show CDR1 as LGHNA and CDR2 as YSLEER.

The chain recombines TRBV7-2 with TRBJ1-1; D is unresolved. This CDR3 has 13 residues. V lost 4 bases, J lost 1 base, and 7 bases lay in between. Per the germline V gene, CDR1 is SGHTA and CDR2 is FQGNSA. In DNA form, the CDR3 reads TGTGCCAGCAGCTCCCAGGCGAACACTGAAGCTTTCTTT. This sequence encodes CASSSQANTEAFF.

A word on this clonotype: An end of the junction does not agree with germline; a read error may underlie this. This rearrangement joins TRBV4-3 to TRBJ2-2; maybe TRBD1 (6 bases). CDR1 and CDR2 (germline): LGHNA, YSLEER. This CDR3 has 12 amino acids. The CDR3 DNA follows: TGCGCCAGGAGCCGCCAGGGGGGGGAGCTGTTTTTT. The encoded protein is CARSRQGGELFF.

This clonotype was found many times. The V gene is TRBV5-1, the J gene TRBJ2-7; possibly TRBD1 or TRBD2 for D (5 bases each). Trimming took 0 bases from V and 4 from J, leaving 14 bases between them. The germline gives CDR1 SGHRS, CDR2 YFSETQ. The CDR3 consists of 15 residues. DNA of the CDR3: TGCGCCAGCAGCTTGGAGGTGGGACGGAGGTACGAGCAGTACTTC. It is translated as CASSLEVGRRYEQYF.